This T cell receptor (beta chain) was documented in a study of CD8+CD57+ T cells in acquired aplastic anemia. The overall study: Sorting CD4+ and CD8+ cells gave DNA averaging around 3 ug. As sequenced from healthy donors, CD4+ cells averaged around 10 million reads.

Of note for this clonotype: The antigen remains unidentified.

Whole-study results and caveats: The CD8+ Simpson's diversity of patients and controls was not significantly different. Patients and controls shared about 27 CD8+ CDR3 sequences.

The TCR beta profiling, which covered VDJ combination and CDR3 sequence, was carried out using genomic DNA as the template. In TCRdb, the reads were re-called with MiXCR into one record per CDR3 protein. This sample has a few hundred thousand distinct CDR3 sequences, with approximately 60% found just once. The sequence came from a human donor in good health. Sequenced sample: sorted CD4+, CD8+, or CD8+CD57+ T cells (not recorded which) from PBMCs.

The CDR3 nucleotides read TGTGCCATCAGTCATTTATCAGGTGTCATGAACACTGAAGCTTTCTTT. It yields the protein CAISHLSGVMNTEAFF. V and J are TRBV10-3 and TRBJ1-1; D gene unclear. Germline-derived CDR1 and CDR2 are ENHRY and SYGVKD. CDR3 length: 16 amino acids. V was cut by 5 bases and J by 0 bases, with 16 bases left in between.